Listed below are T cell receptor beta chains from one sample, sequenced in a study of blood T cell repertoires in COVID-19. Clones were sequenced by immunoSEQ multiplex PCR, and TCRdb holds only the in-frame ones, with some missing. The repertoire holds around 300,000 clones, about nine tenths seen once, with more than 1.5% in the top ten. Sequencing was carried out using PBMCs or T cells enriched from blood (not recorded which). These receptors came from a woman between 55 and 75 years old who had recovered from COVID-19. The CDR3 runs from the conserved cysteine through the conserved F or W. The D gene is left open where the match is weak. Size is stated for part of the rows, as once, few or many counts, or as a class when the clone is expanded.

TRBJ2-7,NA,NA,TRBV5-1,TGCGCCAGCAGCTTGGGCGGGACGCGGAGCTACGAGCAGTACTTC,CASSLGGTRSYEQYF
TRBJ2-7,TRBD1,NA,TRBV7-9,TGTGCCAGCAGCCTCCGGGACAGCTCCTACGAGCAGTACTTC,CASSLRDSSYEQYF
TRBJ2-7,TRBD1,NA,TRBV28,TGTGCCAGCAGTTTAGGGGACAGGGGGGAACAGTACTTC,CASSLGDRGEQYF
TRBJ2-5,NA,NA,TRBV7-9,TGTGCCAGCCACAACAACCCCCAGGAGACCCAGTACTTC,CASHNNPQETQYF
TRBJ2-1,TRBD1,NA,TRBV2,TGTGCCAGCAGATTGGACAGGACCAATGAGCAGTTCTTC,CASRLDRTNEQFF
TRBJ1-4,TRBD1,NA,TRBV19,TGTGCCAGTAGGACAGGTACAGGGGTGGATGAAAAACTGTTTTTT,CASRTGTGVDEKLFF
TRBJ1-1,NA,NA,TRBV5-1,TGCGCCAGCAGCCAGGGAGGAATAACTGAAGCTTTCTTT,CASSQGGITEAFF
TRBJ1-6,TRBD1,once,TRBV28,TGTGCCAGCAGTGCTGCGGGACAGAGGGATTCACCCCTCCACTTT,CASSAAGQRDSPLHF
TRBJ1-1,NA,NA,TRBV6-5,TGTGCCAGCAGCCAAGAGCGGGGTAAAGCTTTCTTT,CASSQERGKAFF
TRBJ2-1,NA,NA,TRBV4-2,TGTGCCAGCAGCCATCCGGGACAACACAATGAGCAGTTCTTC,CASSHPGQHNEQFF
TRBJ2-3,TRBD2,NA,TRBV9,TGTGCCAGCAGCGTACTGACTAGCGGGGTGAGAGATACGCAGTATTTT,CASSVLTSGVRDTQYF
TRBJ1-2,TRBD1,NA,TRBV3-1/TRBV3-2,TGTGCCAGCAGCCATCTAGACAGGGGCTATGGCTATGGCTACACCTTC,CASSHLDRGYGYGYTF
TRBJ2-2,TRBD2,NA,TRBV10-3,TGTGCCGTCCGCCCCATGTTAGCGGGGGGGCACACCGGGGAGCTGTTTTTT,CAVRPMLAGGHTGELFF
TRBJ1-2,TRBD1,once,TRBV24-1,TGTGCCACCAGTAAGACAGGGGACTATGGCTACACCTTC,CATSKTGDYGYTF
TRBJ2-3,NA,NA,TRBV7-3,TGTGCCAGCAGCGCCACTAAGATTGATACGCAGTATTTT,CASSATKIDTQYF
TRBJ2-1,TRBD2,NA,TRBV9,TGTGCCAGCAGGGACCCGGGACTAGCGGGAAATGAGCAGTTCTTC,CASRDPGLAGNEQFF
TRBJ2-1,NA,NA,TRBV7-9,TGTGCCAGCAGCTTGAGGGCGGGTCCTGAAAATGAGCAGTTCTTC,CASSLRAGPENEQFF
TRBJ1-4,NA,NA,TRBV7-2,TGTGCCAGCAGCCCCTATGCAACTAATGAAAAACTGTTTTTT,CASSPYATNEKLFF
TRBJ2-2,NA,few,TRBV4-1,TGCGCCAGCAGCGCCGGCACCGGGGAGCTGTTTTTT,CASSAGTGELFF
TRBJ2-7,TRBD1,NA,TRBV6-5,TGTGCCAGCAGTCCAGCACAGGGGTACTACGAGCAGTACTTC,CASSPAQGYYEQYF
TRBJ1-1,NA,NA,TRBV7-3,TGTGCCAGCAGCCTCGGTAGGGGAAGGGACACTGAAGCTTTCTTT,CASSLGRGRDTEAFF
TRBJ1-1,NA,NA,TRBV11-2,TGTGCCAGCAGCGAGAGAGTCACTGAAGCTTTCTTT,CASSERVTEAFF
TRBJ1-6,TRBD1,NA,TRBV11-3,TGTGCCAGCAGCTTAGAGGGACAGTTTAGCTCCTATAATTCACCCCTCCACTTT,CASSLEGQFSSYNSPLHF
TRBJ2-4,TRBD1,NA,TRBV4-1,TGCGCCAGCAGCCAACCGGGACAGGGGGGTAGGAACATTCAGTACTTC,CASSQPGQGGRNIQYF
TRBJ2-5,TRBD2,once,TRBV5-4,TGTGCCAGCAGCGCGGGGGGGCGGTTTTTAGAGACCCAGTACTTC,CASSAGGRFLETQYF
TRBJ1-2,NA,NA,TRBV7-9,TGTGCCAGCAGCCGCAGTACCGGGACACGGATCTATGGCTACACCTTC,CASSRSTGTRIYGYTF
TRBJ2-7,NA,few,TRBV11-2,TGTGCCAGCAGCTTAGGGACACACTACGAGCAGTACTTC,CASSLGTHYEQYF
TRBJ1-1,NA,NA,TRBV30,TGTGCCTGGCGGAAGGGTACAGGGAGTGTGAACACTGAAGCTTTCTTT,CAWRKGTGSVNTEAFF
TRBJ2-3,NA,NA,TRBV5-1,TGCGCCAGCAGCTGGCAGGTCCAAGATACGCAGTATTTT,CASSWQVQDTQYF
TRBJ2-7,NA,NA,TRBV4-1,TGCGCCAGCAGCCTGGGCGGGTACGACGAGCAGTACTTC,CASSLGGYDEQYF
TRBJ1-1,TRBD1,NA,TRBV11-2,TGTGCCAGCAGCTCCAGGGGGAGCTTCTACATGAACACTGAAGCTTTCTTT,CASSSRGSFYMNTEAFF
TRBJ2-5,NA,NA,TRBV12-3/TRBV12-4,TGTGCCAGCAGTTCAGACTCGGAGACCCAGTACTTC,CASSSDSETQYF
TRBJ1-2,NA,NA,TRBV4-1,TGCGCCAGCAGCCAAGATCCCAGTGGCTATGGCTACACCTTC,CASSQDPSGYGYTF